This TCR beta chain appears in the sequencing data of a study of blood T cells in healthy people across ages. It was with a sample-barcoded 5' primer and a J-beta primer mix that a second PCR of about 6 to 12 cycles was run. TCRdb ran MiXCR on the 5' RACE reads and lists one entry per CDR3 protein. The sample lists 1,500,000 or so distinct CDR3 sequences, approximately 39% occurring once. Donors each provided ten milliliters of peripheral blood. This CDR3 is built from 15 residues. Trimming removed 3 bases from V and 0 bases from J, with 9 bases in between. Per the germline V gene, CDR1 is MDHEN and CDR2 is SYDVKM.

Sequenced input: blood. This clonotype originated in a woman between 18 and 30 years old in good health. The rearrangement uses TRBV28 and TRBJ1-5; tentative D call: TRBD1 (5 bases). CDR3 in DNA: TGTGCCAGCAGTTTGGAGACAGATAGCAATCAGCCCCAGCATTTT. Translated, it gives CASSLETDSNQPQHF.